This TCR beta chain was sequenced during a study of shared clonotypes between healthy human individuals. Whole-study context: Used for every donor were three CD4 naive, three CD4 memory, two CD8 naive and one CD8 memory plate.

The protocol was immunoSEQ multiplex PCR, while the TCRdb copy is restricted to in-frame clones and leaves out a portion. This sample has around 940,000 clones, with 70% to 85% found just once. With 2 bases removed from V and 5 bases from J, the gap between germline ends came to 9 bases. Germline loops: CDR1 SGHRS, CDR2 YFSETQ. This CDR3 region has 13 residues. This clone was detected only a few times. This specimen includes other DNA sequences encoding the same CDR3. The sequenced material came from memory CD4+ T cells sorted from blood. Subset here: CD45RA-negative fraction. The sequence was collected from a man in his late teens or twenties in good health. This chain uses TRBV5-1 with TRBJ2-3, with D possibly matching TRBD2 (5 bases). CDR3 protein: CASSFSSLDTQYF. In DNA form, the CDR3 reads TGCGCCAGCAGCTTCTCTAGCTTAGATACGCAGTATTTT.